Sequencing of this TCR beta chain was carried out in a study of cytomegalovirus exposure and HLA in healthy donors. Turning to the study itself: An early release of data contained 80 million to 85 million unique TCRs, which came from HLA-typed donors.

The V gene end was trimmed by 5 bases and the J gene end by 3 bases; junction bases not matched to a gene: 12. The CDR3 has 16 residues. This clone came up a few times. Antigen: not known. The PCR was carried out with 60 Vbeta primers and 13 Jbeta primers. The protocol was immunoSEQ multiplex PCR, while the TCRdb copy is restricted to in-frame clones and leaves out a portion. Among more than 95,000 clones listed, about 70% were seen once. Overall study results and limits: An observed cluster of highly shared sequence variants was recorded as a likely sequencing artifact. A previous analysis found most TCR beta V segments productive roughly 90% or roughly 30% of the time.

The sequencing input was PBMCs. J is TRBJ2-7 and V is TRBV23-1; 8 bases agree with TRBD2. TRBV23-1 is flagged as an ORF with uncertain function. This receptor was identified in a female donor in good health and CMV-seropositive. The CDR3 region is CASSKLRTSRYYEQYF. The CDR3 DNA reads TGCGCCAGCAGTAAACTAAGGACTAGCAGATACTACGAGCAGTACTTC.